This T cell receptor (beta chain) was obtained from a study of T cells in Graves' hyperthyroidism and ophthalmopathy. The CDR3 is 12 residues long. Germline CDR1 SGHRS, CDR2 YFSETQ. This clonotype came up many times. The junction departs from the called germline gene at one end, perhaps through a read error. Researchers took RNA transcripts and amplified the TCR beta CDR3 regions from them. First-round RT-PCR targeting the TCR CDR3 was performed with the HTBI primer set. TCRdb re-analysed the multiplex PCR reads in MiXCR, keeping a single row per CDR3 protein. The sample has about 720,000 distinct CDR3 sequences; roughly a sixth are singletons. Clinical symptoms, serum thyroxine, TRAb, thyroid ultrasound and orbital computed tomography informed diagnoses.

V and J are TRBV5-1 and TRBJ2-1, with a tentative D call TRBD2 (6 bases). The clonotype comes from a woman in her fifties or sixties with Graves' hyperthyroidism that later progressed to Graves' ophthalmopathy. Sequenced material: blood. For the CDR3, the DNA is TGTGCCAGCAGCCTGGAGGGGTATGAGCAGTTCTTC. As protein: CASSLEGYEQFF.